The T cell receptor beta chain described here comes from a study of shared clonotypes between healthy human individuals. Data came from immunoSEQ multiplex PCR; TCRdb stores just in-frame clones and leaves some out. The table records roughly 380,000 clones, around 96% of them present only once. The CDR3 has 11 amino acids. The germline V and J ends were trimmed by 5 bases and 4 bases, with 8 bases remaining between them. Per germline, CDR1 DFQATT and CDR2 SNEGSKA (reference sequence). The chain has TRBV20-1 and TRBJ1-1; D is unresolved. The sample consisted of memory CD8+ T cells sorted from blood. Subset meaning: CD45RO+ cells pooled with CCR7-negative TemRA cells. The receptor's source is a man younger than 45 in good health. The CDR3 here is CSAQPGTEAFF. In DNA, the CDR3 is TGCAGTGCTCAGCCGGGCACTGAAGCTTTCTTT.